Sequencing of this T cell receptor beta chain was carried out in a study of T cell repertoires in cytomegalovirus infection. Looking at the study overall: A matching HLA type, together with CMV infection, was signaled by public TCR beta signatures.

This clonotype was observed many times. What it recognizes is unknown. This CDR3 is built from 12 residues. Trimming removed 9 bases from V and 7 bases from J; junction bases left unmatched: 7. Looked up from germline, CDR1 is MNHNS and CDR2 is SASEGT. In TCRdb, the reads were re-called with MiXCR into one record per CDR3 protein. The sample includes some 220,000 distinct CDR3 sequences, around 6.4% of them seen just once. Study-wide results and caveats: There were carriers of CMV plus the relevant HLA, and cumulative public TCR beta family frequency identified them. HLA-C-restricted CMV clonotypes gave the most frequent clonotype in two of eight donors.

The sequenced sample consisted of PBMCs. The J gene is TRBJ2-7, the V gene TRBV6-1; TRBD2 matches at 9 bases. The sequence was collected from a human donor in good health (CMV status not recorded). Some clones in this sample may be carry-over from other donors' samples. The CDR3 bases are TGTGCCAGTGGCGGGGGGGCAGGTGAGCAGTACTTC. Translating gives CASGGGAGEQYF.